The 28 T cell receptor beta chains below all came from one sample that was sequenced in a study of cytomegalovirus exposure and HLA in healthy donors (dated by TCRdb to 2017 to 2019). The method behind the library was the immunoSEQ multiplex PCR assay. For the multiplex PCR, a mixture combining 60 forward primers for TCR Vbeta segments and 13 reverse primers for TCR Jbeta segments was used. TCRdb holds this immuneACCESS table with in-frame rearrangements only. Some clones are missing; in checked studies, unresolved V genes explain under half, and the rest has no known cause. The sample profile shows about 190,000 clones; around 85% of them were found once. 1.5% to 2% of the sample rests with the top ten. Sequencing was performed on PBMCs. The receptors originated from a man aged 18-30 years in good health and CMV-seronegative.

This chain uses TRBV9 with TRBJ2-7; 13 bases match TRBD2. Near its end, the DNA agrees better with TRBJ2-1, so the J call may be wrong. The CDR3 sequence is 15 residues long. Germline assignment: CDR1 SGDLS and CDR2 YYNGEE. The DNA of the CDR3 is TGTGCCAGCAGCCCTGGACTAGCGGGGGAAAATGAGCAGTTCTTC. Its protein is CASSPGLAGENEQFF.

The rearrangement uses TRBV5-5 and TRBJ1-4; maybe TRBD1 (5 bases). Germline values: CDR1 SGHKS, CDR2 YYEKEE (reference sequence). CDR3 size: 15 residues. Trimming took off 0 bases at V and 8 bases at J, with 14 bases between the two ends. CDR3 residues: CASSLDIQGWEKLFF. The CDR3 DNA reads TGTGCCAGCAGCTTGGATATCCAGGGATGGGAAAAACTGTTTTTT.

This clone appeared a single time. The CDR3 sequence is CASSLVAGGSTDTQYF. DNA for the CDR3: TGTGCCAGCAGCTTAGTAGCGGGGGGGAGCACAGATACGCAGTATTTT. V gene TRBV7-6 combines with J gene TRBJ2-3, with TRBD2 matching over 11 bases. V trimming: 1 base; J trimming: 0 bases; junction bases outside the gene matches: 0. CDR3 length: 16 residues. Germline V gene lookup returns CDR1 SGHVS and CDR2 FNYEAQ.

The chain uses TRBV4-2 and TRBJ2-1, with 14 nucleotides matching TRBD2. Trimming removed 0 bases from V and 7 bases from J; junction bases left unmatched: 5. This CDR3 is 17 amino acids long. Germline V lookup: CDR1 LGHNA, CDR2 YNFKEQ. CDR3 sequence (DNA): TGTGCCAGCAGCCAAGAGGGACTAGCGGGAGTAGGTAATGAGCAGTTCTTC. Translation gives CASSQEGLAGVGNEQFF.

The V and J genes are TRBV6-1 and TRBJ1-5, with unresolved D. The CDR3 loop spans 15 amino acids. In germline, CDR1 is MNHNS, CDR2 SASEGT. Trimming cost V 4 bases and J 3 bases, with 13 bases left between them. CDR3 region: CASSGRLGYNQPQHF. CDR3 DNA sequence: TGTGCCAGCAGTGGGAGGTTAGGGTACAATCAGCCCCAGCATTTT.

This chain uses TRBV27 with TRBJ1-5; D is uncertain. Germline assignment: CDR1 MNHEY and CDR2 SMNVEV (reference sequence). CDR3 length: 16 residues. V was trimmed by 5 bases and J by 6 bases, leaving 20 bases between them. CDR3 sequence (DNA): TGTGCCAGCAGTCCTGAGTGGAGAAGTTGGAGTCAGCCCCAGCATTTT. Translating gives CASSPEWRSWSQPQHF.

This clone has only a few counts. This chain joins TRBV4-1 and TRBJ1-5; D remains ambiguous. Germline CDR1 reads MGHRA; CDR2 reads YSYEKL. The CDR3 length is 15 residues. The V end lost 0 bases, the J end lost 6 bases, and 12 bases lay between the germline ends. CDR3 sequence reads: CASSQDNLAGQPQHF. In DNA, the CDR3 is TGCGCCAGCAGCCAAGATAACCTGGCGGGTCAGCCCCAGCATTTT.

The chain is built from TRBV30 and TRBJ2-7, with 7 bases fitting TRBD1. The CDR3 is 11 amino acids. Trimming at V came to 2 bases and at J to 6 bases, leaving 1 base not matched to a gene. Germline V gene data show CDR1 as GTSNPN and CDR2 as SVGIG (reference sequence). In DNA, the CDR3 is TGTGCCTGGAGTCACAGGGGCGAGCAGTACTTC. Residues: CAWSHRGEQYF.

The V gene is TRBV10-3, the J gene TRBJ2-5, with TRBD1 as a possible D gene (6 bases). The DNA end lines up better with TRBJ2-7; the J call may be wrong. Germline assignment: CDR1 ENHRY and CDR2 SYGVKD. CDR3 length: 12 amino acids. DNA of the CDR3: TGTGCCATCAGGGACAGTTCCTACGAGCAGTACTTC. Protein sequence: CAIRDSSYEQYF.

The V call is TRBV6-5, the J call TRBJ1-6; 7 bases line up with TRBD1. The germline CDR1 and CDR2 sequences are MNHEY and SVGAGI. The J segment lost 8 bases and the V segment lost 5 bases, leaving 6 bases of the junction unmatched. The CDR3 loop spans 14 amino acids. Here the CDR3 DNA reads TGTGCCAGCAGTAGGCCCGGGACAGATTCACCCCTCCACTTT. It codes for CASSRPGTDSPLHF.

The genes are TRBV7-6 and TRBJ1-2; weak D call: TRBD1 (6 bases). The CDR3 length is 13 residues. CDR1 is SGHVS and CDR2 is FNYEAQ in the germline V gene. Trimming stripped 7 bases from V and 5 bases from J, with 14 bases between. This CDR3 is CASTAGVEYGYTF. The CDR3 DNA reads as TGTGCCAGCACAGCAGGGGTGGAATATGGCTACACCTTC. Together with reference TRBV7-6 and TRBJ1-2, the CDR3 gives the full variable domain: GAGVSQSPRYKVTKRGQDVALRCDPISGHVSLYWYRQALGQGPEFLTYFNYEAQQDKSGLPNDRFSAERPEGSISTLTIQRTEQRDSAMYRCASTAGVEYGYTFGSGTRLTVV.

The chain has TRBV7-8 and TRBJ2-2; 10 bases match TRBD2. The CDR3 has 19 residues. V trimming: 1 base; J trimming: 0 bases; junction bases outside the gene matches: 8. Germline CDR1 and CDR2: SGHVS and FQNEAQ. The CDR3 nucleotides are TGTGCCAGCAGCTTAGGGGGGGTCCTAGCGGGGGCGAACACCGGGGAGCTGTTTTTT. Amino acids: CASSLGGVLAGANTGELFF.

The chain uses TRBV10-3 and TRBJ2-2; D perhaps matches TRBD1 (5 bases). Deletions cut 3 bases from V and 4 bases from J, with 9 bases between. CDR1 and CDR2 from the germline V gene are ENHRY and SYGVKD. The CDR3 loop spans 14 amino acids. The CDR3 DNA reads TGTGCCATCAGTGACAGCAGGGTCACCGGGGAGCTGTTTTTT. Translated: CAISDSRVTGELFF.

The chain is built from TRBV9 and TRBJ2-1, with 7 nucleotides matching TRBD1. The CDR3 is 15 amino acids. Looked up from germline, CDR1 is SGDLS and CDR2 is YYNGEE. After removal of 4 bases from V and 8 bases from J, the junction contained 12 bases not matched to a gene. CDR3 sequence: CASSPWTGEADEQFF. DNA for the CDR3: TGTGCCAGCAGCCCCTGGACAGGAGAGGCCGATGAGCAGTTCTTC.

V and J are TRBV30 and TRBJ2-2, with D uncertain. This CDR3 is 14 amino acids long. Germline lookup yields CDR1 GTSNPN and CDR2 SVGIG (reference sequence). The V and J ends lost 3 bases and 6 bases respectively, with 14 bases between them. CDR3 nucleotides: TGTGCCTGGAGGAAGGCTAGTTCGGCCGGGGAGCTGTTTTTT. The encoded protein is CAWRKASSAGELFF.

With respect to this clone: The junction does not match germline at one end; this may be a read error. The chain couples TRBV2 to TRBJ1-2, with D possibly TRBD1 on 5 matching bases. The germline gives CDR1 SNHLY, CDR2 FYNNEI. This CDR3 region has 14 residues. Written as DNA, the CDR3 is TGTACCAGCACCCTAAAGGCAGGGTTCGATGGCTACACCTTC. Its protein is CTSTLKAGFDGYTF.

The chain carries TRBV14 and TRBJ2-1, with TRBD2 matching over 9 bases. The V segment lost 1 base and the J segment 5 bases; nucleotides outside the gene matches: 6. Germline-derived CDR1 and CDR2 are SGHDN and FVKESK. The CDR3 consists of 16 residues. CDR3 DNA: TGTGCCAGCAGCCAAGGGGGCGGGAGGGCCAACAATGAGCAGTTCTTC. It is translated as CASSQGGGRANNEQFF.

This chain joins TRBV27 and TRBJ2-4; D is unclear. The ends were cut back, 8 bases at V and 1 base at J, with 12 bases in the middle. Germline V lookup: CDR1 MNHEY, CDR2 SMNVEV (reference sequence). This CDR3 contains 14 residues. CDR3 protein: CASGRLLAKNIQYF. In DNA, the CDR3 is TGTGCCAGCGGTCGTCTACTCGCCAAAAACATTCAGTACTTC.

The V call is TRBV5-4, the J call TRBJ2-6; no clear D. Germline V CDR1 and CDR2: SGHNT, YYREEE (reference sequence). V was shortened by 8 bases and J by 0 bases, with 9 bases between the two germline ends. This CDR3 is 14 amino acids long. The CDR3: CASEESSGANVLTF. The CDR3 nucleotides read TGTGCCAGTGAGGAGTCCTCTGGGGCCAACGTCCTGACTTTC.

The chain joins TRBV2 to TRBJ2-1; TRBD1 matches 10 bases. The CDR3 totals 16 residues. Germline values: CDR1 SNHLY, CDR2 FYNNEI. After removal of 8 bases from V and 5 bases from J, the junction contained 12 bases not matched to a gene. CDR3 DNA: TGTGCCAGCCTTGGCAATGGGGGGACAGGGGACAATGAGCAGTTCTTC. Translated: CASLGNGGTGDNEQFF. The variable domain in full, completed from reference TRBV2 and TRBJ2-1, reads EPEVTQTPSHQVTQMGQEVILRCVPISNHLYFYWYRQILGQKVEFLVSFYNNEISEKSEIFDDQFSVERPDGSNFTLKIRSTKLEDSAMYFCASLGNGGTGDNEQFFGPGTRLTVL.

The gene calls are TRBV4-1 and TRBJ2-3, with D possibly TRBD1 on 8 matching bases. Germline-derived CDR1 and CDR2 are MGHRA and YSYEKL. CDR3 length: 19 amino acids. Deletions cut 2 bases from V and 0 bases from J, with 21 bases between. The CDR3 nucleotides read TGCGCCAGCAGCCAAAGCCCCCTACAGGGGGGGACTAGCACAGATACGCAGTATTTT. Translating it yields CASSQSPLQGGTSTDTQYF.

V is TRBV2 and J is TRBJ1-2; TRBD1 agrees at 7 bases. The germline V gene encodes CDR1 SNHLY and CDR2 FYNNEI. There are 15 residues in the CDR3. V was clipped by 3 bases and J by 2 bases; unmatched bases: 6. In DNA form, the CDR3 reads TGTGCCAGCAGTGAGTTAGGGGGACAGAACTATGGCTACACCTTC. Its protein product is CASSELGGQNYGYTF. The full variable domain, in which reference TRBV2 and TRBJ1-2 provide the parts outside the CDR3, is EPEVTQTPSHQVTQMGQEVILRCVPISNHLYFYWYRQILGQKVEFLVSFYNNEISEKSEIFDDQFSVERPDGSNFTLKIRSTKLEDSAMYFCASSELGGQNYGYTFGSGTRLTVV.

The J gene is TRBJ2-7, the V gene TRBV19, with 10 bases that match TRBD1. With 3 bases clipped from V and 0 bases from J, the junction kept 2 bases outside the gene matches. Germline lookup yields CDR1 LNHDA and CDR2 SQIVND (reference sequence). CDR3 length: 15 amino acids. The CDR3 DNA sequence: TGTGCCAGTAGTATCGGGACAGGGGTCTCCTACGAGCAGTACTTC. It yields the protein CASSIGTGVSYEQYF.

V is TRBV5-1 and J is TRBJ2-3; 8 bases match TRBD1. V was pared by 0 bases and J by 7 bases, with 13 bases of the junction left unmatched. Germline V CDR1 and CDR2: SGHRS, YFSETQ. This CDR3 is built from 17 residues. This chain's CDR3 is CASSLDRGGQGLNTQYF. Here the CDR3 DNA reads TGCGCCAGCAGCTTGGATCGTGGAGGACAGGGTCTAAATACGCAGTATTTT.

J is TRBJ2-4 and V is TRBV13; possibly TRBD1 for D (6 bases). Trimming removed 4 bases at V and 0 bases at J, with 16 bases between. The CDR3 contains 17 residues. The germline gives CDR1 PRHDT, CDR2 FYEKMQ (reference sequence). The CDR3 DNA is TGTGCCAGCAGCTCCCGACAGGAGCGAATAGCCAAAAACATTCAGTACTTC. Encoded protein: CASSSRQERIAKNIQYF. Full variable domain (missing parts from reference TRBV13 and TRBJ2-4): AAGVIQSPRHLIKEKRETATLKCYPIPRHDTVYWYQQGPGQDPQFLISFYEKMQSDKGSIPDRFSAQQFSDYHSELNMSSLELGDSALYFCASSSRQERIAKNIQYFGAGTRLSVL.

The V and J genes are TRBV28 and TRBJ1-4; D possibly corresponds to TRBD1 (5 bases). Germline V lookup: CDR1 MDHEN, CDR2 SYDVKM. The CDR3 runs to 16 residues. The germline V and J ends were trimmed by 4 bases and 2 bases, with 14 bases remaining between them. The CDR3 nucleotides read TGTGCCAGCAGTTCGCCCCAGGGCGCGACTAATGAAAAACTGTTTTTT. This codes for CASSSPQGATNEKLFF.

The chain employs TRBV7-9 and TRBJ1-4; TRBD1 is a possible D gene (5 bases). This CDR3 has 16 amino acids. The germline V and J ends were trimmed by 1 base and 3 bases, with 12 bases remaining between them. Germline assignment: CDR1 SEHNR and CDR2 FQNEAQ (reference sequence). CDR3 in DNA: TGTGCCAGCAGCTTAGAGGTGACAGTATCTAATGAAAAACTGTTTTTT. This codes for CASSLEVTVSNEKLFF. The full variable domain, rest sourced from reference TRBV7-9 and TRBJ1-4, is DTGVSQNPRHKITKRGQNVTFRCDPISEHNRLYWYRQTLGQGPEFLTYFQNEAQLEKSRLLSDRFSAERPKGSFSTLEIQRTEQGDSAMYLCASSLEVTVSNEKLFFGSGTQLSVL.

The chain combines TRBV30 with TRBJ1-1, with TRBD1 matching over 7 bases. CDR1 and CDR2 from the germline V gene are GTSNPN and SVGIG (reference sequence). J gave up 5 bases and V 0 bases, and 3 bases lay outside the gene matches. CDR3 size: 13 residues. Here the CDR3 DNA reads TGTGCCTGGAGTGTACAGGGGTGGACTGAAGCTTTCTTT. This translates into CAWSVQGWTEAFF.